The sequence of this TCR beta chain was determined in a study of shared clonotypes between healthy human individuals. Study in general: Each donor's CD8 memory used one plate, CD8 naive two, each CD4 subset three.

V was clipped by 0 bases and J by 4 bases, with 10 bases between them. Per germline, CDR1 GTSNPN and CDR2 SVGIG (reference sequence). The CDR3 extends over 14 amino acids. Profiling relied on immunoSEQ multiplex PCR, and the TCRdb table lists in-frame clones only, not all of them. The repertoire holds about 2,500,000 clones, with approximately 92% as singletons. Sequencing was performed on naive CD4+ T cells sorted from blood. Subset in this sample: CD45RA+ positively selected. The chain employs TRBV30 and TRBJ2-1; D uncertain. This TCR came from a man between 18 and 35 years old in good health. CDR3 DNA sequence: TGTGCCTGGAGTGTCCCAGACCCTTACAATGAGCAGTTCTTC. This translates into CAWSVPDPYNEQFF.